The clone carrying this T cell receptor (beta chain) was observed a handful of times. Its target is unknown. A sample-barcoded 5' primer and a J-beta primer mix were used in a second PCR of roughly 6 to 11 cycles. TCRdb reprocessed the 5' RACE reads via MiXCR and lists one record per CDR3 protein. The data show 700,000 to 800,000 distinct CDR3 sequences, roughly 47% seen once. This sample is part of a study of blood T cells in healthy people across ages. Overall study context: Template switching picked up about one barcoded beta molecule for each two T cells.

Regarding the study as a whole: Donor CMV status, an unknown factor, possibly confounded changes in expanded clonotypes.

Drawing of peripheral blood yielded about 9.7 milliliters from each donor. V was pared by 1 base and J by 3 bases, with 13 bases between. This CDR3 is 15 amino acids long. Looked up from germline, CDR1 is SGHRS and CDR2 is YFSETQ. This chain connects TRBV5-1 to TRBJ1-2; TRBD1 is a possible D gene (5 bases). This receptor was obtained from a woman aged 60 to 75 in good health. The sequencing input was blood. The CDR3 nucleotides read TGCGCCAGCAGCTTGACCGACAGTTCGGACTATGGCTACACCTTC. The encoded protein is CASSLTDSSDYGYTF.